This T cell receptor (beta chain) was sequenced for a study of cytomegalovirus exposure and HLA in healthy donors. Regarding the study as a whole: There was a cluster of highly shared sequence variants that was likely a sequencing artifact. Later analysis identified several of the most significant clusters that appeared linked to common viral pathogens. Researchers reportedly found TCR beta sequences accurately predicted most subjects' HLA-A and HLA-B alleles.

The study ran its PCR with 60 Vbeta and 13 Jbeta primers. The table came from immunoSEQ multiplex PCR; TCRdb's copy has only in-frame clones and leaves some out. The table has 150,000 to 200,000 clones, approximately 70% seen once; the top ten hold around 6.9%. To note about this clone: Its antigen is undetermined.

V was trimmed by 1 base and J by 11 bases, leaving 14 bases between them. This CDR3 has 13 residues. In germline, CDR1 is MGHDK, CDR2 SYGVNS. Likely unrecorded immune exposures existed in these nominally healthy donors. This clonotype was sampled from a man aged 40-50 years in good health and CMV-seropositive. The chain recombines TRBV25-1 with TRBJ2-5, with TRBD2 as a possible D gene (5 bases). Input material: PBMCs. The CDR3 DNA reads TGTGCCAGCAGTGAATCGGTCCCCCCGGGGCAGTACTTC. Translation gives CASSESVPPGQYF.